The T cell receptor (beta chain) under discussion was sequenced for a study of CD8 T cells in ankylosing spondylitis. The authors made TCR beta libraries by quantitative 5'-RACE with molecular barcodes. TCRdb re-analysed the 5' RACE reads in MiXCR, keeping a single row per CDR3 protein. The table has some 140,000 distinct CDR3 sequences, about 6.7% seen once. Study-wide findings and caveats: In ankylosing spondylitis blood, a motif of fewer than 10 highly homologous TCR beta variants appeared characteristic. Existing reports had already noted some motif variants in reactive arthritis synovial fluid and blood. In ankylosing spondylitis patients, matched synovial fluid reportedly showed significant enrichment of disease-linked clones.

Concerning this clonotype itself: No antigen is known for it.

Germline CDR1 reads SGHNT; CDR2 reads YENEEA. The CDR3 totals 13 residues. The germline V and J ends were trimmed by 0 bases and 5 bases, with 7 bases remaining between them. The rearrangement links TRBV11-3 to TRBJ2-5, with a weak D call TRBD1 (5 bases). Sequences were obtained from blood, either unsorted or a sorted T cell fraction (not recorded which). This clonotype was obtained from a female donor with ankylosing spondylitis or in good health (not recorded which). The CDR3 nucleotides read TGTGCCAGCAGCTTAGACAGGGTTGAGACCCAGTACTTC. Amino acid sequence: CASSLDRVETQYF.